Below, one T cell receptor beta chain is given with its context. This sample is drawn from a study of blood T cell repertoires in COVID-19. In the study overall: PBMCs, B-cell-depleted T cells, or T cells provided the cDNA or gDNA that made up the material.

In the authors' methods: Nucleated cell number was recorded as an estimate derived from reference gene primer amplification. Some clones are missing from TCRdb's copy, which holds only in-frame ones; the method was immunoSEQ multiplex PCR. V and J calls and clone size are those listed in that table; D and trimming were worked out from the DNA. The table shows a few hundred thousand clones, with 65% to 85% occurring only once. Specimen: peripheral blood. The receptor's source is a woman in her thirties who had recovered from COVID-19.

The CDR3 coding sequence is TGTGCCAGCAGCTTCCGGGACACAGAAGAGACCCAGTACTTC. Its protein is CASSFRDTEETQYF. The chain couples TRBV5-6 to TRBJ2-5; D perhaps matches TRBD1 (6 bases). V lost 2 bases, J lost 3 bases, and 11 bases lay in between. The CDR3 covers 14 residues. Germline CDR1 and CDR2: SGHDT and YYEEEE.